These T cell receptor beta chains were read from a single sample in a study of PD-L1 blockade in urothelial cancer. Clones were read by immunoSEQ multiplex PCR, and TCRdb kept only the in-frame ones, dropping some. The sample gives some 22,000 clones, about 90% of which show up once; 15% to 20% is in the top ten. The source was PBMCs, collected around atezolizumab (anti-PD-L1) treatment. All receptors come from a woman aged 55-70 years with urothelial cancer. Each CDR3 is given with its conserved first and last residue. Fields, in order: CDR3 length, V gene, CDR3 protein.

CDR3 length: 14; V gene: TRBV15; CDR3 protein: CATSRGLTPYEQYF
CDR3 length: 16; V gene: TRBV5-1; CDR3 protein: CASSLEASGRAGEQYF
CDR3 length: 17; V gene: TRBV7-9; CDR3 protein: CASSPPGGTSSAYEQYF
CDR3 length: 16; V gene: TRBV14; CDR3 protein: CASRQGTVWSTDTQYF
CDR3 length: 15; V gene: TRBV7-2; CDR3 protein: CASSLGPSWAYGYTF
CDR3 length: 15; V gene: TRBV5-1; CDR3 protein: CASSARGAGGATQYF
CDR3 length: 19; V gene: TRBV5-1; CDR3 protein: CASSSGLAGVRARADTQYF
CDR3 length: 16; V gene: TRBV5-1; CDR3 protein: CASSFAGQGFNYGYTF
CDR3 length: 14; V gene: TRBV19; CDR3 protein: CASSTTGTNTEAFF
CDR3 length: 14; V gene: TRBV11-2; CDR3 protein: CASSLVGRDNEQFF
CDR3 length: 14; V gene: TRBV2; CDR3 protein: CASLSGISNTEAFF
CDR3 length: 14; V gene: TRBV7-3; CDR3 protein: CASSPQGGAYEQYF
CDR3 length: 15; V gene: TRBV4-1; CDR3 protein: CASRLDSGGEYEQYF
CDR3 length: 15; V gene: TRBV6-1; CDR3 protein: CASSEWLRTVEKLFF
CDR3 length: 15; V gene: TRBV4-1; CDR3 protein: CASSLTDRLNTEAFF
CDR3 length: 16; V gene: TRBV6-1; CDR3 protein: CASSDTGWTSVSGQYF
CDR3 length: 15; V gene: TRBV7-8; CDR3 protein: CASSLAGGYTDTQYF
CDR3 length: 13; V gene: TRBV10-3; CDR3 protein: CAISSGRTYEQYF
CDR3 length: 14; V gene: TRBV5-6; CDR3 protein: CASSLYGGGTEAFF
CDR3 length: 17; V gene: TRBV28; CDR3 protein: CASSPWGGTSGTDEQFF
CDR3 length: 15; V gene: TRBV5-1; CDR3 protein: CASSKGAGGPDTQYF
CDR3 length: 13; V gene: TRBV23-1; CDR3 protein: CASRGLNGNEQFF
CDR3 length: 15; V gene: TRBV10-3; CDR3 protein: CAISSGTGAKDTQYF
CDR3 length: 15; V gene: TRBV7-8; CDR3 protein: CASSLGAGGAGEQYF
CDR3 length: 14; V gene: TRBV6-4; CDR3 protein: CASGRSGQGYEQYF
CDR3 length: 16; V gene: TRBV7-8; CDR3 protein: CASSFTSGRAGETQYF
CDR3 length: 16; V gene: TRBV19; CDR3 protein: CASSMPLIDSNQPQHF
CDR3 length: 15; V gene: TRBV6-5; CDR3 protein: CASSPDRYSGNTIYF
CDR3 length: 14; V gene: TRBV27; CDR3 protein: CASSLASDPYEQYF
CDR3 length: 15; V gene: TRBV2; CDR3 protein: CASRADRARLETQYF
CDR3 length: 15; V gene: TRBV14; CDR3 protein: CASSQGSGSMYEQYF
CDR3 length: 13; V gene: TRBV19; CDR3 protein: CASSGTGTGELFF
CDR3 length: 15; V gene: TRBV5-1; CDR3 protein: CASSLGRGPGYGYTF
CDR3 length: 13; V gene: TRBV6-5; CDR3 protein: CASSPKGQIRQYF
CDR3 length: 14; V gene: TRBV7-2; CDR3 protein: CASSQTGYASEQYF
CDR3 length: 17; V gene: TRBV28; CDR3 protein: CASSFGLSGGPTYEQYF
CDR3 length: 13; V gene: TRBV19; CDR3 protein: CASSRDRGDEQYF
CDR3 length: 11; V gene: TRBV7-8; CDR3 protein: CASSSPGVQYF
CDR3 length: 14; V gene: TRBV5-1; CDR3 protein: CASSSRDRGTEAFF
CDR3 length: 14; V gene: TRBV19; CDR3 protein: CASSQDREGDTQYF
CDR3 length: 16; V gene: TRBV5-4; CDR3 protein: CASSSRVPGRGATQYF
CDR3 length: 17; V gene: TRBV19; CDR3 protein: CASSEGRTSGSKYEQFF
CDR3 length: 14; V gene: TRBV28; CDR3 protein: CASSYGVVGYEQYF
CDR3 length: 17; V gene: TRBV7-2; CDR3 protein: CASSFITGGTSKSTQYF
CDR3 length: 18; V gene: TRBV27; CDR3 protein: CASSPFRTSGRTSETQYF
CDR3 length: 12; V gene: TRBV2; CDR3 protein: CASSDRFYGYTF
CDR3 length: 13; V gene: TRBV4-2; CDR3 protein: CASSQAGIYEQYF
CDR3 length: 13; V gene: TRBV29-1; CDR3 protein: CSASQGADNEQFF
CDR3 length: 17; V gene: TRBV7-2; CDR3 protein: CASSPTSGAISYNEQFF
CDR3 length: 14; V gene: TRBV7-8; CDR3 protein: CASSLSRPGNTIYF
CDR3 length: 14; V gene: TRBV18; CDR3 protein: CASSPYGQSYGYTF
CDR3 length: 15; V gene: TRBV5-6; CDR3 protein: CASSFQSRSHDEQFF
CDR3 length: 14; V gene: TRBV19; CDR3 protein: CASSRRTAQETQYF
CDR3 length: 15; V gene: TRBV5-1; CDR3 protein: CASSLTSGRAGEQFF
CDR3 length: 15; V gene: TRBV7-9; CDR3 protein: CASSLGFSNTDTQYF